A single sample gave rise to the 5 T cell receptor beta chains below, sequenced in a study of shared clonotypes between healthy human individuals. Naive CD8 isolation took CD45RO-negative cells positively selected for CCR7 and excluded terminally differentiated effector memory CD45RA+ cells. The data were produced by immunoSEQ multiplex PCR, yet TCRdb's version contains in-frame clones alone and is incomplete. The table has about 800,000 clones, 95% to 97% seen once. The sequenced sample was naive CD8+ T cells sorted from blood. These receptors came from a man younger than 40 in good health.

V usage is TRBV7-2 and J usage is TRBJ1-2; 7 nucleotides line up with TRBD1. Losses at the gene ends were 4 bases for V and 5 bases for J; bases not matched to a gene: 4. This CDR3 contains 13 residues. CDR1 and CDR2 from the germline V gene are SGHTA and FQGNSA. CDR3 loop: CASSWGQPYGYTF. In DNA, the CDR3 is TGTGCCAGCAGCTGGGGACAGCCTTATGGCTACACCTTC.

This clone appeared a few times. V is TRBV27 and J is TRBJ1-2; possibly TRBD1 for D (5 bases). This CDR3 has 15 residues. V was clipped by 6 bases and J by 1 base, with 15 bases between them. Germline CDR1 is MNHEY and CDR2 is SMNVEV (reference sequence). CDR3 DNA: TGTGCCAGCAGCCATCGGGGGGGGAATAACTATGGCTACACCTTC. The encoded protein is CASSHRGGNNYGYTF.

The J gene is TRBJ1-1, the V gene TRBV20-1; D not certain. The germline V gene has CDR1 DFQATT and CDR2 SNEGSKA (reference sequence). The CDR3 is made up of 9 amino acids. V was clipped by 8 bases and J by 5 bases, with 6 bases between them. CDR3 region: CSSPTEAFF. CDR3 nucleotides: TGCAGTTCCCCAACTGAAGCTTTCTTT.

The CDR3 DNA sequence: TGCAGCGTTGAAGACCCGTTTTCCTACGAGCAGTACTTC. It specifies CSVEDPFSYEQYF. The J gene is TRBJ2-7, the V gene TRBV29-1; D remains ambiguous. Trimming took 0 bases from V and 1 from J, leaving 7 bases between them. Germline values: CDR1 SQVTM, CDR2 ANQGSEA. The CDR3 runs 13 residues.

This chain links TRBV9 with TRBJ1-4; unclear D gene. The V gene lost 2 bases and the J gene lost 7 bases, with 12 bases spanning the gap. The CDR3 extends over 14 amino acids. Germline-derived CDR1 and CDR2 are SGDLS and YYNGEE. The CDR3 sequence is CASSVGGNSEKLFF. The DNA of the CDR3 is TGTGCCAGCAGCGTTGGCGGGAACAGTGAAAAACTGTTTTTT.